This note documents a single TCR beta chain sequence. No antigen is known for it. Libraries were prepared by immunoSEQ multiplex PCR; TCRdb keeps only in-frame clonotypes and omits some of them. The sample has roughly 2.6 million clones; around nine tenths are singletons. The CDR3 is 15 residues long. Germline loops: CDR1 SNHLY, CDR2 FYNNEI. The V segment lost 6 bases and the J segment 6 bases; nucleotides outside the gene matches: 7. CD4+ cells were split into CD45RA+ naive and CD45RA-negative memory subsets. This sample is part of a study of shared clonotypes between healthy human individuals. Notes on the study in general: Memory subsets generally showed smaller estimated richness than naive subsets did.

The TCR originated in a man aged 18 to 29 in good health. The chain carries TRBV2 and TRBJ2-1; 11 bases match TRBD2. The sequenced sample was naive CD4+ T cells sorted from blood. Specified subset: CD45RA+ positively selected. The CDR3 coding sequence is TGTGCCAGCAGCCGTAGGACTAGCGGGTGCAATGAGCAGTTCTTC. Translating it yields CASSRRTSGCNEQFF.